Listed below are T cell receptor beta chains from one sample, sequenced in a study of T cells in Graves' hyperthyroidism and ophthalmopathy. TCRdb processed the multiplex PCR reads anew with MiXCR; each CDR3 protein has one entry. The sample holds around 380,000 distinct CDR3 sequences, approximately 13% seen once. Sequenced sample: blood. The receptors here all came from a man aged 30-40 years with Graves' hyperthyroidism that later progressed to Graves' ophthalmopathy. The CDR3 runs from the conserved cysteine through the conserved F or W. A D gene is named only where the DNA matches it firmly. Clone size is not always given. Where it is, it says once, few, many or a class for expanded clones.

clone_size	v_call	d_call	j_call	cdr3_aa	cdr3_nt
many	TRBV13	-	TRBJ2-7	CASIRQDREQYF	TGTGCCAGCATTAGGCAGGACCGCGAGCAGTACTTC
-	TRBV7-3	-	TRBJ2-1	CASSLVAGNNEQFF	TGTGCCAGCAGCTTAGTCGCAGGGAACAATGAGCAGTTCTTC
many	TRBV5-1	TRBD1	TRBJ2-1	CASSRQGASNEQFF	TGCGCCAGCAGCAGACAGGGGGCATCCAATGAGCAGTTCTTC
many	TRBV6-1	-	TRBJ1-4	CASSHGATNEKLFF	TGTGCCAGCAGTCACGGCGCAACTAATGAAAAACTGTTTTTT
-	TRBV13	-	TRBJ1-2	CASTAGGDYGYTF	TGTGCCAGCACCGCGGGGGGGGACTATGGCTACACCTTC
many	TRBV2	TRBD1	TRBJ1-2	CASSGQGALYGYTF	TGTGCCAGCAGTGGACAGGGGGCCCTCTATGGCTACACCTTC
-	TRBV6-2/TRBV6-3	TRBD1	TRBJ1-2	CASDNIRDRGDYGYTF	TGTGCCAGCGACAATATCCGGGACAGGGGGGACTATGGCTACACCTTC
few	TRBV6-5	-	TRBJ1-6	CASAGLNNSPLHF	TGTGCCAGCGCGGGACTGAATAATTCACCCCTCCACTTT
many	TRBV4-1	TRBD1	TRBJ1-1	CASRRDSYTEAFF	TGCGCCAGCAGGCGGGACAGCTACACTGAAGCTTTCTTT
many	TRBV28	TRBD2	TRBJ2-7	CASSSPTDAGVSYEQYF	TGTGCCAGCAGCTCCCCGACGGATGCGGGGGTCTCCTACGAGCAGTACTTC
-	TRBV19	-	TRBJ1-5	CASTRQASNQPQHF	TGTGCCAGTACCAGACAGGCTAGCAATCAGCCCCAGCATTTT